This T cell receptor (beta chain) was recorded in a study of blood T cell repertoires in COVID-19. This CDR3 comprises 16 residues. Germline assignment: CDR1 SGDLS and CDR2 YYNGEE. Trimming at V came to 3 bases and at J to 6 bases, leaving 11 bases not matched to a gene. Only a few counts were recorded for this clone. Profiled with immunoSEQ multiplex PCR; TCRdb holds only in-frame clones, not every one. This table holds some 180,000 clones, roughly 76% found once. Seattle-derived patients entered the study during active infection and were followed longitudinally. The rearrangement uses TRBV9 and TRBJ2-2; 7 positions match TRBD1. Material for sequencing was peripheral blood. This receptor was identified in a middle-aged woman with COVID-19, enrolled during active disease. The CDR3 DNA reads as TGTGCCAGCAGCGCCAGACAGGGTAGAGTCGCCGGGGAGCTGTTTTTT. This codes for CASSARQGRVAGELFF.